The clone carrying this TCR beta chain was counted a few times. The V gene's germline CDR1 is MNHEY and CDR2 SMNVEV (reference sequence). CDR3 length: 14 amino acids. V lost 5 bases to trimming and J lost 0 bases, with 10 bases between them. This sample stems from a study of T cell changes during pregnancy in multiple sclerosis. Produced via immunoSEQ multiplex PCR; TCRdb's table is partial and in-frame only. The table records over 45,000 clones, more than 85% of them present only once. V is TRBV27 and J is TRBJ1-1; D is unresolved. The source is a female donor in good health, enrolled as a control in a pregnancy study. The sample consisted of peripheral blood, taken in the third trimester of pregnancy. CDR3 region: CASSVTVLNTEAFF. The CDR3 bases are TGTGCCAGCAGTGTGACTGTCCTGAACACTGAAGCTTTCTTT.